These 26 T cell receptor beta chains originate from one sample sequenced in a study of blood T cell repertoires in COVID-19 (dated by TCRdb to 2018 to 2021). The library came from the immunoSEQ multiplex PCR assay. TCRdb took over this immuneACCESS table, retaining in-frame rearrangements with V and J assigned. Such tables are incomplete; in checked studies, under half of the missing clones stem from an unresolved V gene, and the remainder is unexplained. The sample contains 300,000 to 350,000 clones, 90% of them found a single time. The ten top clones hold 4% to 5.5% of the sample. The source material was PBMCs or T cells enriched from blood (not recorded which). The receptors shown here come from a woman between 18 and 30 years old with acute COVID-19.

The chain employs TRBV28 and TRBJ1-6, with D hard to call. Trimming left V 10 bases short and J 0 bases short, with 19 bases between. The germline V gene encodes CDR1 MDHEN and CDR2 SYDVKM. This CDR3 comprises 17 residues. DNA of the CDR3: TGTGCCACCCATAACTCCGGACTCCTCTCCTATAATTCACCCCTCCACTTT. It translates to CATHNSGLLSYNSPLHF.

This clone was found once. This chain joins TRBV5-6 and TRBJ2-3; 10 nucleotides line up with TRBD1. Germline CDR1 is SGHDT and CDR2 is YYEEEE. V lost 0 bases to trimming and J lost 3 bases; unmatched junction nucleotides: 7. CDR3 length equals 17 residues. The CDR3 nucleotides are TGTGCCAGCAGCTTGGTCCCTGGGACAGGGGCTACAGATACGCAGTATTTT. Protein product: CASSLVPGTGATDTQYF. Looking up the rest from reference TRBV5-6 and TRBJ2-3 gives the full variable domain: DAGVTQSPTHLIKTRGQQVTLRCSPKSGHDTVSWYQQALGQGPQFIFQYYEEEERQRGNFPDRFSGHQFPNYSSELNVNALLLGDSALYLCASSLVPGTGATDTQYFGPGTRLTVL.

The V and J genes are TRBV5-4 and TRBJ2-3, with D possibly being TRBD2 (5 bases). Germline V lookup: CDR1 SGHNT, CDR2 YYREEE (reference sequence). The CDR3 contains 13 residues. The germline V and J ends were trimmed by 4 bases and 7 bases, with 13 bases remaining between them. The DNA for the CDR3 is TGTGCCAGCAGCCCATCGAACGGGAATACGCAGTATTTT. Translated: CASSPSNGNTQYF.

The chain links TRBV27 to TRBJ1-1, with a possible D match to TRBD1 (6 bases). Germline V gene data show CDR1 as MNHEY and CDR2 as SMNVEV (reference sequence). The V and J ends lost 5 bases and 3 bases respectively, with 10 bases between them. The CDR3 consists of 13 residues. DNA of the CDR3: TGTGCCAGCAGTCTCAGGGGACACACTGAAGCTTTCTTT. Translated: CASSLRGHTEAFF.

This clone was seen once. V gene TRBV6-5 combines with J gene TRBJ2-3, with 12 bases fitting TRBD2. Unmatched junction bases numbered 6, after V lost 7 bases and J lost 4 bases. This CDR3 has 15 residues. Germline V CDR1 and CDR2: MNHEY, SVGAGI. The CDR3, as DNA: TGTGCCAGCACCCAGACTAGCGGGAGCCCAGATACGCAGTATTTT. It yields the protein CASTQTSGSPDTQYF.

V gene TRBV24-1 combines with J gene TRBJ2-7, with 15 bases that match TRBD2. Germline CDR1 KGHDR, CDR2 SFDVKD. V shed 3 bases, J shed 4 bases, and the junction held 3 bases outside the gene matches. The CDR3 contains 16 residues. CDR3 protein: CATSDTGLAGGYEQYF. The DNA for the CDR3 is TGTGCCACCAGTGATACGGGACTAGCGGGAGGTTACGAGCAGTACTTC.

The chain employs TRBV5-1 and TRBJ2-3, with a tentative D call TRBD2 (6 bases). Germline V gives CDR1 SGHRS, CDR2 YFSETQ. V lost 4 bases, J lost 1 base, and 19 bases lay in between. This CDR3 contains 17 residues. The CDR3 spells CASSGGFADWGTDTQYF. CDR3 nucleotide sequence: TGCGCCAGCAGCGGGGGGTTCGCGGACTGGGGCACAGATACGCAGTATTTT.

The chain joins TRBV7-8 to TRBJ1-5; 10 bases align to TRBD1. Germline CDR1 SGHVS, CDR2 FQNEAQ. The CDR3 has 15 residues. Trimming removed 7 bases from V and 1 base from J; junction bases left unmatched: 4. CDR3 in amino acids: CASTWTGGSNQPQHF. CDR3 sequence (DNA): TGTGCCAGCACCTGGACAGGGGGGAGCAATCAGCCCCAGCATTTT.

The V and J genes are TRBV5-4 and TRBJ1-2, with TRBD1 matching 9 bases. CDR1 SGHNT and CDR2 YYREEE come from the germline V gene (reference sequence). V was clipped by 3 bases and J by 6 bases; unmatched bases: 12. This CDR3 is built from 16 residues. The CDR3 is CASSYETGGLIDGYTF. CDR3 coding DNA: TGTGCCAGCAGCTACGAAACAGGGGGCCTAATTGATGGCTACACCTTC. Combining the CDR3 with reference TRBV5-4 and TRBJ1-2 gives the whole variable domain ETGVTQSPTHLIKTRGQQVTLRCSSQSGHNTVSWYQQALGQGPQFIFQYYREEENGRGNFPPRFSGLQFPNYSSELNVNALELDDSALYLCASSYETGGLIDGYTFGSGTRLTVV.

The genes are TRBV4-1 and TRBJ2-1; D might be TRBD2 (6 bases). Germline-derived CDR1 and CDR2 are MGHRA and YSYEKL. The CDR3 length is 18 residues. V lost 3 bases and J lost 8, with 26 bases in between. This CDR3 reads CASSQGLNSARPWDEQFF. CDR3 nucleotide sequence: TGCGCCAGCAGCCAGGGACTCAACAGTGCCCGACCTTGGGATGAGCAGTTCTTC.

This sequence joins TRBV29-1 and TRBJ2-3, with 11 bases matching TRBD2. The CDR3 sequence is 14 residues long. Germline lookup yields CDR1 SQVTM and CDR2 ANQGSEA. Trimming cost V 7 bases and J 2 bases; bases outside gene matches: 5. The DNA of the CDR3 is TGCAGCGCAAGACTAGCGGGGATCACAGATACGCAGTATTTT. This translates into CSARLAGITDTQYF.

The gene calls are TRBV9 and TRBJ2-7, with 8 bases matching TRBD2. The J segment lost 7 bases and the V segment lost 4 bases, leaving 13 bases of the junction unmatched. The CDR3 consists of 15 residues. From germline, CDR1 is SGDLS and CDR2 YYNGEE. The CDR3 region is CASSPRASGSGEQYF. The DNA of the CDR3 is TGTGCCAGCAGCCCCAGGGCGAGCGGGAGCGGAGAGCAGTACTTC.

The V and J genes are TRBV9 and TRBJ2-2; TRBD2 matches 8 bases. There are 16 residues in the CDR3. J lost 2 bases, V lost 0 bases, and 3 bases had no gene match. Germline V gene lookup returns CDR1 SGDLS and CDR2 YYNGEE. Written as DNA, the CDR3 is TGTGCCAGCAGCGTAGGGAGCGGGAGAAACACCGGGGAGCTGTTTTTT. It specifies CASSVGSGRNTGELFF.

The chain employs TRBV11-1 and TRBJ2-7, with 8 bases matching TRBD1. CDR3 size: 16 residues. The germline V gene has CDR1 SGHAT and CDR2 FQDESV (reference sequence). J lost 2 bases, V lost 5 bases, and 11 bases had no gene match. Here the CDR3 reads CASSPHRQGKAYEQYF. The CDR3 nucleotides read TGTGCCAGCAGCCCCCACCGACAGGGGAAAGCCTACGAGCAGTACTTC.

The gene calls are TRBV11-2 and TRBJ2-1, with 9 positions matching TRBD2. Losses at the gene ends were 0 bases for V and 6 bases for J; bases not matched to a gene: 3. The CDR3 sequence is 15 residues long. CDR1 SGHAT and CDR2 FQNNGV come from the germline V gene. The CDR3 region is CASSLEAGGPNEQFF. CDR3 DNA sequence: TGTGCCAGCAGCTTAGAAGCGGGAGGACCCAATGAGCAGTTCTTC.

This chain uses TRBV27 with TRBJ2-7; 9 bases align to TRBD2. The CDR3 loop spans 16 amino acids. V gave up 4 bases and J gave up 2 bases; unmatched junction bases: 9. The germline CDR1 and CDR2 sequences are MNHEY and SMNVEV (reference sequence). The CDR3 protein is CASSSLFSGSPYEQYF. In DNA, the CDR3 is TGTGCCAGCAGTTCCTTATTTAGCGGGAGCCCCTACGAGCAGTACTTC.

The J gene is TRBJ2-7, the V gene TRBV5-1, with 10 positions matching TRBD2. Germline CDR1 and CDR2: SGHRS and YFSETQ. CDR3 length equals 15 residues. V was pared by 3 bases and J by 1 base, with 4 bases of the junction left unmatched. In DNA, the CDR3 is TGCGCCAGCAGCTGGGGACTAGCGCTGTCCTACGAGCAGTACTTC. This gives the protein CASSWGLALSYEQYF.

The sample holds one count of this clone. The chain joins TRBV2 to TRBJ2-7; TRBD1 agrees at 12 bases. Losses at the gene ends were 7 bases for V and 5 bases for J; bases not matched to a gene: 6. The germline gives CDR1 SNHLY, CDR2 FYNNEI. This CDR3 contains 14 residues. Here the CDR3 DNA reads TGTGCCAGCAACCGGGACAGGGGGCATGACGAGCAGTACTTC. This sequence encodes CASNRDRGHDEQYF.

The rearrangement joins TRBV28 to TRBJ2-3; D perhaps matches TRBD2 (7 bases). Germline-derived CDR1 and CDR2 are MDHEN and SYDVKM. The CDR3 length is 14 residues. V gave up 5 bases and J gave up 3 bases, with 12 bases separating them. Here the CDR3 reads CASSQQGGTDTQYF. In nucleotides, the CDR3 is TGTGCCAGCAGTCAACAGGGAGGGACAGATACGCAGTATTTT.

The genes are TRBV4-1 and TRBJ1-5, with D possibly being TRBD1 (6 bases). Per germline, CDR1 MGHRA and CDR2 YSYEKL. The germline V and J ends were trimmed by 3 bases and 1 base, with 10 bases remaining between them. The CDR3 covers 15 residues. This chain's CDR3 is CASSHDRTSNQPQHF. Written as DNA, the CDR3 is TGCGCCAGCAGCCATGACAGGACGAGCAATCAGCCCCAGCATTTT.

The rearrangement joins TRBV2 to TRBJ2-2; 7 bases line up with TRBD2. The J segment lost 4 bases and the V segment lost 7 bases, leaving 12 bases of the junction unmatched. In germline, CDR1 is SNHLY, CDR2 FYNNEI. The CDR3 is 16 amino acids. CDR3 nucleotides: TGTGCCAGCACCGGGCCGGGACTAACAACCACCGGGGAGCTGTTTTTT. It translates to CASTGPGLTTTGELFF. Together with reference TRBV2 and TRBJ2-2, the CDR3 gives the full variable domain: EPEVTQTPSHQVTQMGQEVILRCVPISNHLYFYWYRQILGQKVEFLVSFYNNEISEKSEIFDDQFSVERPDGSNFTLKIRSTKLEDSAMYFCASTGPGLTTTGELFFGEGSRLTVL.

The V gene is TRBV19, the J gene TRBJ1-5; D unclear. CDR3 length: 15 residues. Trimming cost V 3 bases and J 5 bases, with 14 bases left between them. CDR1 LNHDA and CDR2 SQIVND come from the germline V gene (reference sequence). CDR3 in DNA: TGTGCCAGTAGTATTTCTGGGCAACCTTATCAGCCCCAGCATTTT. Protein: CASSISGQPYQPQHF.

The chain combines TRBV28 with TRBJ2-7, with 10 bases identical to TRBD2. The CDR3 is 17 residues long. J was trimmed by 4 bases and V by 5 bases; bases with no gene match: 14. Germline V gene sequence: CDR1 MDHEN, CDR2 SYDVKM. The CDR3 nucleotides are TGTGCCAGCAGTCCCCACGGGACTAGCGTCTCCCTATACGAGCAGTACTTC. Translation: CASSPHGTSVSLYEQYF.

This clone was counted a single time. The chain combines TRBV4-1 with TRBJ2-1, with 7 bases fitting TRBD1. Germline loops: CDR1 MGHRA, CDR2 YSYEKL. Germline trimming cut 2 bases from V and 13 bases from J; bases unmatched to any gene: 8. The CDR3 runs 13 residues. CDR3 sequence (DNA): TGCGCCAGCAGCCAACACGACAGGGTTGATCAGTTCTTC. Protein product: CASSQHDRVDQFF.

This clone was observed a handful of times. The chain joins TRBV27 to TRBJ1-1, with D hard to call. Trimming took 6 bases from V and 4 from J, leaving 12 bases between them. Germline CDR1 and CDR2: MNHEY and SMNVEV (reference sequence). The CDR3 runs 13 residues. CDR3 residues: CASSPPSSTEAFF. The CDR3 bases are TGTGCCAGCAGCCCTCCTAGTTCCACTGAAGCTTTCTTT.

This clone appeared a single time. V is TRBV30 and J is TRBJ1-1; 10 bases map to TRBD1. Germline V gene sequence: CDR1 GTSNPN, CDR2 SVGIG (reference sequence). The junction had 3 bases not matched to a gene; V was cut back by 8 bases and J by 9 bases. There are 10 residues in the CDR3. Here the CDR3 DNA reads TGTGCCAGTGACAGGGGGCAAGCTTTCTTT. Translation: CASDRGQAFF.